Following are 3 T cell receptor beta chains from one sample sequenced in a study of blood T cell repertoires in COVID-19. Assay: immunoSEQ multiplex PCR; the TCRdb copy retains only in-frame clones and omits some. The profile shows about 160,000 clones, 87% of them singletons. What was sequenced was peripheral blood. These receptors were collected from a woman aged 55-70 years with active or convalescent COVID-19.

CDR3 DNA: TGTGCCAGCAGCTTGGTACAGGGCACAGATACGCAGTATTTT. Amino acids: CASSLVQGTDTQYF. The chain recombines TRBV5-5 with TRBJ2-3, with a possible D match to TRBD1 (5 bases). V lost 0 bases and J 1 base, leaving 6 bases between the germline ends. Germline values: CDR1 SGHKS, CDR2 YYEKEE (reference sequence). The CDR3 loop spans 14 amino acids. The full variable domain, rest sourced from reference TRBV5-5 and TRBJ2-3, is DAGVTQSPTHLIKTRGQQVTLRCSPISGHKSVSWYQQVLGQGPQFIFQYYEKEERGRGNFPDRFSARQFPNYSSELNVNALLLGDSALYLCASSLVQGTDTQYFGPGTRLTVL.

V usage is TRBV19 and J usage is TRBJ2-7; tentative D call: TRBD1 (6 bases). CDR1 and CDR2 from the germline V gene are LNHDA and SQIVND (reference sequence). Trimming cost V 3 bases and J 1 base, with 16 bases left between them. The CDR3 spans 16 residues. The CDR3 region has the DNA TGTGCCAGTAGTATCTCCTACAGGGCATCGTCCTACGAGCAGTACTTC. Translated, it gives CASSISYRASSYEQYF.

The J gene is TRBJ2-1, the V gene TRBV11-2, with D tentatively TRBD2 (6 bases). V was clipped by 2 bases and J by 7 bases, with 18 bases between them. CDR1 is SGHAT, CDR2 FQNNGV, per germline. CDR3 length: 16 residues. DNA for the CDR3: TGTGCCAGCAGCTTACGGAGGGACCTCCCAGGGAATGAGCAGTTCTTC. It yields the protein CASSLRRDLPGNEQFF.